This record covers a single T cell receptor beta chain. No antigen is known for it. These data belong to a study of persistence of HIV-infected CD4 T cells. On the study more broadly: CD4+ T cells responding to CMV or HIV-1 Gag were isolated. The study's findings and limits: Antigen-responding cells were enriched for degenerate expanded CDR3beta sequences.

The stimulus was lysate of CMV-infected fibroblasts, around 9.3 ug/mL. Sorted nonresponding memory CD4+ T cells were CD40L-negative, CD69-negative, CD45RO-high. Donors were HIV-1-infected adults who began suppressive ART during chronic infection. The CDR3 has 11 residues. Trimming left V 2 bases short and J 11 bases short, with 7 bases between. The V gene's germline CDR1 is SNHLY and CDR2 FYNNEI. This was the immunoSEQ version 4 assay in survey mode. Clones were read by immunoSEQ multiplex PCR, and TCRdb kept only the in-frame ones, dropping some. The profile covers about 40,000 clones, with approximately 80% appearing a single time and roughly 1.5% taken by the ten largest.

The TCR originated in an adult man with HIV who was CMV-seropositive. The specimen comprised CD4+ T cells sorted from PBMCs after roughly 17-hour stimulation, sampled from a patient who received antiretroviral therapy. The rearrangement joins TRBV2 to TRBJ1-3; D not certain. The CDR3 region is CASSEYGPIYF. DNA for the CDR3: TGTGCCAGCAGTGAATACGGCCCCATATATTTT.